The present T cell receptor (beta chain) was sequenced within a study of cytomegalovirus exposure and HLA in healthy donors. Study details: Per a later analysis, the 666 first-cohort and over 90 validation repertoires shared one platform. Study findings and constraints: While the bulk of TCR sequences proved rare, some public TCRs turned up in many donors. TCR clusters originating in the first cohort tended to co-occur in the roughly 130 validation repertoires, according to a later analysis.

Profiling relied on immunoSEQ multiplex PCR, and the TCRdb table lists in-frame clones only, not all of them. This table has over 200,000 clones, roughly 80% appearing once. Concerning this clone: The antigen remains undetermined.

The germline gives CDR1 SGDLS, CDR2 YYNGEE. The CDR3 length is 16 residues. The germline V and J ends were trimmed by 4 bases and 1 base, with 17 bases remaining between them. This chain joins TRBV9 and TRBJ1-1; D might be TRBD1 (5 bases). Sequencing was done on a sample of PBMCs. This TCR was sampled from a woman aged 18-29 years in good health and CMV-seronegative. The DNA for the CDR3 is TGTGCCAGCAGCTCGACCCAGGGACCCGCGAACACTGAAGCTTTCTTT. Amino acid sequence: CASSSTQGPANTEAFF.